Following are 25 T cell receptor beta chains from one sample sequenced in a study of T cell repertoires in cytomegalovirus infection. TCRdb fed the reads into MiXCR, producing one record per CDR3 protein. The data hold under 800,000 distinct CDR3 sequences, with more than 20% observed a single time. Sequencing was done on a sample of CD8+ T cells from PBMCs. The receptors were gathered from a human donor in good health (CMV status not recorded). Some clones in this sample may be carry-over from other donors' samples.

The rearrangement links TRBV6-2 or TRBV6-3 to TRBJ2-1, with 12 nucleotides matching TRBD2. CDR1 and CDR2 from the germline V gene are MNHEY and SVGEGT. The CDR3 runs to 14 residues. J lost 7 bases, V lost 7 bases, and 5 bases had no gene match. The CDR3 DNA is TGTGCCAGCACTGTACTAGCGGGGGGAAATGAGCAGTTCTTC. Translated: CASTVLAGGNEQFF.

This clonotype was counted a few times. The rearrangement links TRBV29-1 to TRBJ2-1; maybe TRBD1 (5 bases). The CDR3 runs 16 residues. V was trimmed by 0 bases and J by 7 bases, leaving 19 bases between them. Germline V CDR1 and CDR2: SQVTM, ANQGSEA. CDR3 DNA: TGCAGCGTTGAAGATCTGTCAGGGAAATTTAATAATGAGCAGTTCTTC. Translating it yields CSVEDLSGKFNNEQFF.

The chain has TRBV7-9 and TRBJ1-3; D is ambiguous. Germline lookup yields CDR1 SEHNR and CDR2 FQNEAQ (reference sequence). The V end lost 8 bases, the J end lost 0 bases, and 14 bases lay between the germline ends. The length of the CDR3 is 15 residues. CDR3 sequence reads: CASCCRESSGNTIYF. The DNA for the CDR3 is TGTGCCAGCTGTTGTCGGGAGAGCTCTGGAAACACCATATATTTT.

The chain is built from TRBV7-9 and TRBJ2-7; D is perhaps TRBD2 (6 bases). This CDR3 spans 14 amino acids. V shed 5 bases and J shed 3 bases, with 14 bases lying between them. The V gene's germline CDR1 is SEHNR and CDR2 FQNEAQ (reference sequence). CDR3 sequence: CASSPPMRGYEQYV. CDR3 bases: TGTGCCAGCAGCCCTCCGATGCGGGGCTACGAGCAGTACGTC.

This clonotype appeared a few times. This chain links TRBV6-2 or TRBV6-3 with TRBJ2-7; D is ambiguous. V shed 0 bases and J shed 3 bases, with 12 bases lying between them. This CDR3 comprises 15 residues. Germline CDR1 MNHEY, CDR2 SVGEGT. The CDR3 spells CASSYSNMKFYEQYV. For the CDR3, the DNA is TGTGCCAGCAGTTACTCGAATATGAAGTTCTACGAGCAGTACGTC.

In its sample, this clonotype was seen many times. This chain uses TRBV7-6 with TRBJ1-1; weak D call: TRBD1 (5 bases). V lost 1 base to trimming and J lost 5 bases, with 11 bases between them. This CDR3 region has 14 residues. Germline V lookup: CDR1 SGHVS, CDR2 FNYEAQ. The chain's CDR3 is CASSLGGTSTEAFF. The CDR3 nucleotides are TGTGCCAGCAGCTTAGGTGGGACGTCTACTGAAGCTTTCTTT.

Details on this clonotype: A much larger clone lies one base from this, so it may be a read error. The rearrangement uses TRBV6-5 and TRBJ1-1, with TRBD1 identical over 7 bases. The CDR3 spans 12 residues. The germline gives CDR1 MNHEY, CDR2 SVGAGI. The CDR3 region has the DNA TGTGTCAGCAGGGGGACGAACACTGAAGCTTTCTTT. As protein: CVSRGTNTEAFF.

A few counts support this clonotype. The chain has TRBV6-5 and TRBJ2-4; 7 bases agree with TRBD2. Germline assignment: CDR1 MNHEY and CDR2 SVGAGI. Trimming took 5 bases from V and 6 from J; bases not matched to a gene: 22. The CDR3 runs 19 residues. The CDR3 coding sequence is TGTGCCAGCAGTCCCCATCCGGGGGGTAGGGCTATGAAAGGAAACATTCAGTACTTC. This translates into CASSPHPGGRAMKGNIQYF.

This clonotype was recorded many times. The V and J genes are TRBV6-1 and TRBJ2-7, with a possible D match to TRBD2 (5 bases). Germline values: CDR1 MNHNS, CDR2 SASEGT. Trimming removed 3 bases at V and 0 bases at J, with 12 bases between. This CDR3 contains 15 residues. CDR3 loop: CASSDEGGSSYEQYV. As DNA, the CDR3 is TGTGCCAGCAGTGACGAGGGTGGAAGCTCCTACGAGCAGTACGTC.

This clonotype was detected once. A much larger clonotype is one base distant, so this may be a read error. The CDR3 nucleotides read TGTGCCAGCAGCTTGAGCCCACACAAGCGGTCCTACAATGAGCAGTTCTTC. Its protein is CASSLSPHKRSYNEQFF. This sequence joins TRBV7-6 and TRBJ2-1; D possibly corresponds to TRBD2 (5 bases). The ends were cut back, 3 bases at V and 1 base at J, with 16 bases in the middle. The CDR3 has 17 residues. From germline, CDR1 is SGHVS and CDR2 FNYEAQ. Drawing the rest from reference TRBV7-6 and TRBJ2-1, the complete variable domain is GAGVSQSPRYKVTKRGQDVALRCDPISGHVSLYWYRQALGQGPEFLTYFNYEAQQDKSGLPNDRFSAERPEGSISTLTIQRTEQRDSAMYRCASSLSPHKRSYNEQFFGPGTRLTVL.

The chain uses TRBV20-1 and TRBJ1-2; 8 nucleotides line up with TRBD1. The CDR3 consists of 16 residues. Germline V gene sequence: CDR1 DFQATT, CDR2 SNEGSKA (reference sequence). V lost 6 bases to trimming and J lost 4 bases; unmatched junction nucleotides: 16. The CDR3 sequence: CSADEGQAFFAYGYTF. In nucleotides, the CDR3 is TGCAGTGCAGACGAGGGACAGGCATTTTTCGCCTATGGCTACACCTTC.

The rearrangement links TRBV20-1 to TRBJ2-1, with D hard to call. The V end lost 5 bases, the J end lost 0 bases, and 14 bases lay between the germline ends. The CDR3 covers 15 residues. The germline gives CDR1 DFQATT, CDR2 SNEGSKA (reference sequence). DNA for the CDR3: TGCAGTGCTCTCCCCAGGAGCCCCTCCTACAATGAGCAGTTCTTC. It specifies CSALPRSPSYNEQFF.

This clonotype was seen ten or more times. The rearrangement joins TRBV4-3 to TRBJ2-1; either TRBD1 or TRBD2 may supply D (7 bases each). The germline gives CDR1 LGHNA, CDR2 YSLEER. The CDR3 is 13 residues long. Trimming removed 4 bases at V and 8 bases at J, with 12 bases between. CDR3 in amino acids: CASSPPGGDEQFF. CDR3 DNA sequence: TGCGCCAGCAGCCCCCCAGGGGGGGATGAGCAGTTCTTC.

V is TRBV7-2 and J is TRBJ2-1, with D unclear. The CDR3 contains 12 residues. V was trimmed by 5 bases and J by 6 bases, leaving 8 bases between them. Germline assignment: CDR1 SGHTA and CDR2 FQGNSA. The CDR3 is CASSVPPNEQFF. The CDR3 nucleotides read TGTGCCAGCAGCGTCCCCCCCAATGAGCAGTTCTTC.

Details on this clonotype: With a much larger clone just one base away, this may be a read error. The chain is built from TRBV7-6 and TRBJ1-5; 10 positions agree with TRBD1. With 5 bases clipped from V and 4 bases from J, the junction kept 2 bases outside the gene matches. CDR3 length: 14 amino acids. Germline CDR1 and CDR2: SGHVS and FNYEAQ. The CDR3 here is CASSTGQGNQPQHF. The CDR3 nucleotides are TGTGCCAGCAGCACGGGACAGGGGAATCAGCCCCAGCATTTT.

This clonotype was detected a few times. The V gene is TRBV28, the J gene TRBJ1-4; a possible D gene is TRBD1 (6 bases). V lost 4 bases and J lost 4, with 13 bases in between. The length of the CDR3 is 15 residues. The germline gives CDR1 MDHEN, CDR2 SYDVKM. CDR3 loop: CASSWQGIFNEKLFF. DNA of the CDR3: TGTGCCAGCAGTTGGCAGGGGATTTTTAATGAAAAACTGTTTTTT.

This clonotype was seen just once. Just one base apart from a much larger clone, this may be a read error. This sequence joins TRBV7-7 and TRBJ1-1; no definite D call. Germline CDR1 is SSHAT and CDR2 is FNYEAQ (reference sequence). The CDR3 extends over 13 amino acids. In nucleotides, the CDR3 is TGTGCTAGCAGCTTACAGCCAGGCACTGATGCTTTCTTT. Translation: CASSLQPGTDAFF.

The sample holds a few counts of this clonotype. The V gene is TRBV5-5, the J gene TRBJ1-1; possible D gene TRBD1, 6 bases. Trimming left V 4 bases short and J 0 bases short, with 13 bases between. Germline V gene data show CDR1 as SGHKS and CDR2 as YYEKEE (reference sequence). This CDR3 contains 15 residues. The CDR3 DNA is TGTGCCAGCAGCCCCGGACAGAGAGTGAACACTGAAGCTTTCTTT. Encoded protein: CASSPGQRVNTEAFF. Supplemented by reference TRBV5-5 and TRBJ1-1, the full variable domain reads DAGVTQSPTHLIKTRGQQVTLRCSPISGHKSVSWYQQVLGQGPQFIFQYYEKEERGRGNFPDRFSARQFPNYSSELNVNALLLGDSALYLCASSPGQRVNTEAFFGQGTRLTVV.

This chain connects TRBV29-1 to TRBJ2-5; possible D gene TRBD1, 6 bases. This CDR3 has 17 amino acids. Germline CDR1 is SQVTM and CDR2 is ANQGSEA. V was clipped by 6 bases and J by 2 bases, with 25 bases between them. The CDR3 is CSVRPAGRGSRQETQYF. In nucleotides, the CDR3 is TGCAGCGTCCGCCCCGCGGGCAGGGGCAGCCGTCAAGAGACCCAGTACTTC.

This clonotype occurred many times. CDR3 coding DNA: TGTGCCAGTAGTATCTTGGGACAGGATAACTATGGCTACACCTTC. It yields the protein CASSILGQDNYGYTF. V is TRBV19 and J is TRBJ1-2; 8 positions agree with TRBD1. The germline V gene encodes CDR1 LNHDA and CDR2 SQIVND (reference sequence). CDR3 size: 15 residues. Germline trimming cut 3 bases from V and 1 base from J; bases unmatched to any gene: 4.

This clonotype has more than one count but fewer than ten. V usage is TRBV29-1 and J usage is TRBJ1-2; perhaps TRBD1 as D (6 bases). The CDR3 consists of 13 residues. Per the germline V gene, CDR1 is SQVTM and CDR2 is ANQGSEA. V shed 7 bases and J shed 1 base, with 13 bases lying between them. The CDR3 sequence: CSGTVQDNYGYTF. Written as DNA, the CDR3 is TGCAGCGGGACAGTTCAAGATAACTATGGCTACACCTTC.

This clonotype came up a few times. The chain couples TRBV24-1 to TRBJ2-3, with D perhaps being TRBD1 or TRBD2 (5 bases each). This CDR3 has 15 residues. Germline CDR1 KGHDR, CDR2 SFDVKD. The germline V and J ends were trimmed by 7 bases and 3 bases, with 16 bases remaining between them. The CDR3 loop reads CATSSVGAMTDTQYF. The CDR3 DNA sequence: TGTGCCACCAGCTCTGTCGGGGCGATGACAGATACGCAGTATTTT.

The CDR3 DNA follows: TGTGCCAGCAGTTCGCCTCGGCTAGCGGGATACGAGCAGTACTTC. Translated, it gives CASSSPRLAGYEQYF. V gene TRBV12-3 or TRBV12-4 combines with J gene TRBJ2-7, with 9 bases fitting TRBD2. The CDR3 sequence is 15 residues long. With V trimmed by 4 bases and J by 4 bases, 8 bases remained unmatched.

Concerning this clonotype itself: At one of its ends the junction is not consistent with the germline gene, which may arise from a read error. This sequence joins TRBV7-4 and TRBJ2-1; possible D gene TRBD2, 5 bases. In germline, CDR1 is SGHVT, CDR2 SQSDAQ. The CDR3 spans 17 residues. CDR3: CASSLKGPTSSYNVQFF. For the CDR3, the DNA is TGTGCCAGCAGCTTAAAGGGTCCCACTAGTTCCTACAATGTGCAGTTCTTC. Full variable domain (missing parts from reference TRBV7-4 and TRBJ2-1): GAGVSQSPRYKVAKRGRDVALRCDSISGHVTLYWYRQTLGQGSEVLTYSQSDAQRDKSGRPSGRFSAERPERSVSTLKIQRTEQGDSAVYLCASSLKGPTSSYNVQFFGPGTRLTVL.

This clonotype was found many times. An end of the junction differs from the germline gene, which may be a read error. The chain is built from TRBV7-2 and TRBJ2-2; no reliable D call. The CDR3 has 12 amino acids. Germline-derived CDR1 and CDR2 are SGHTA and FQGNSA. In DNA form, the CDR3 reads TGTGCCATCCCCCTGAACCCCGGGGAGCTGTTTTTT. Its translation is CAIPLNPGELFF.